This T cell receptor (beta chain) was recovered during a study of shared clonotypes between healthy human individuals. Background on the study: The study used three CD4 naive, three CD4 memory, two CD8 naive and one CD8 memory plate per donor. Overall study results and limits: As a rule, naive subsets had a larger estimated richness than memory subsets. Specimens sampled were limited to blood, with tissue repertoires likely differing.

CDR3 size: 14 residues. Germline V gene lookup returns CDR1 MGHRA and CDR2 YSYEKL. Between the trimmed V and J ends, which lost 4 bases and 5 bases, there was a span of 11 bases. About this clone: What it binds is unknown.

How the authors handled the data: Junction-only sequences without quality scores were provided by ImmunoSEQ, so filtering was different. This table comes from immunoSEQ multiplex PCR, and its TCRdb copy is limited to in-frame clones, with some not included. Clone size and V and J calls were adopted from that table, with D and trimming inferred from the DNA. The sample has about 2.1 million clones, 93% seen once. Naive CD8 cells, CD45RO-negative and positively selected for CCR7, excluded terminally differentiated effector memory CD45RA+ cells. The origin of this receptor is a man aged 18 to 30 in good health. Some clones in this sample may be carry-over from other donors' samples. This chain connects TRBV4-1 to TRBJ1-4; D unresolved. Sequenced material: naive CD8+ T cells from PBMCs. The CDR3 DNA sequence: TGCGCCAGCAGCCCCGGGAGGGAAAATGAAAAACTGTTTTTT. This encodes CASSPGRENEKLFF.